The 24 T cell receptor beta chains below were found in one sample sequenced in a study of blood T cell repertoires in COVID-19. The table came from immunoSEQ multiplex PCR; TCRdb's copy has only in-frame clones and leaves some out. The table includes some 220,000 clones, roughly 80% detected once. Input material: PBMCs or T cells enriched from blood (not recorded which). The source of these receptors is a woman in her thirties or forties with acute COVID-19.

This rearrangement joins TRBV7-2 to TRBJ2-3, with D possibly being TRBD2 (6 bases). CDR3 length: 15 amino acids. Deletions cut 3 bases from V and 3 bases from J, with 13 bases between. The germline CDR1 and CDR2 sequences are SGHTA and FQGNSA. CDR3 residues: CASSFGTSRTDTQYF. As DNA, the CDR3 is TGTGCCAGCAGCTTTGGGACTTCGAGGACAGATACGCAGTATTTT.

There are a few counts of this clone. The chain couples TRBV5-4 to TRBJ1-2; D gene ambiguous. This CDR3 is 14 amino acids long. The V end lost 4 bases, the J end lost 4 bases, and 14 bases lay between the germline ends. Germline V lookup: CDR1 SGHNT, CDR2 YYREEE (reference sequence). CDR3 nucleotides: TGTGCCAGCAGCCCGGCGGGCAGTTTCTATGGCTACACCTTC. Translated, it gives CASSPAGSFYGYTF.

The V and J genes are TRBV4-3 and TRBJ1-6; D gene unclear. V was trimmed by 4 bases and J by 10 bases, leaving 11 bases between them. The germline V gene has CDR1 LGHNA and CDR2 YSLEER. This CDR3 is 13 amino acids long. The CDR3 protein is CASSRPLVSPLHF. CDR3 DNA sequence: TGCGCCAGCAGCCGTCCCTTAGTGTCACCCCTCCACTTT.

V is TRBV11-2 and J is TRBJ2-7; D possibly corresponds to TRBD2 (5 bases). CDR1 is SGHAT and CDR2 is FQNNGV in the germline V gene. The CDR3 spans 14 residues. V dropped 4 bases and J dropped 1 base, with 11 bases sitting between them. The chain's CDR3 is CASSWLASSYEQYF. CDR3 DNA: TGTGCCAGCAGCTGGCTAGCAAGTTCCTACGAGCAGTACTTC.

This clone has a handful of counts. V usage is TRBV10-1 and J usage is TRBJ1-5; D is possibly TRBD1 (5 bases). Germline-derived CDR1 and CDR2 are WNHNN and SYGVQD (reference sequence). This CDR3 is 15 amino acids long. V lost 10 bases, J lost 3 bases, and 19 bases lay in between. CDR3 sequence (DNA): TGCGCCACTCTTCCGGGGGATACCTCCAATCAGCCCCAGCATTTT. As protein: CATLPGDTSNQPQHF.

The chain combines TRBV7-9 with TRBJ2-5, with D possibly being TRBD1 (5 bases). Germline CDR1 and CDR2: SEHNR and FQNEAQ (reference sequence). This CDR3 is built from 13 residues. V lost 3 bases, J lost 7 bases, and 12 bases lay in between. CDR3 sequence reads: CASSFSGQGTQYF. CDR3 DNA sequence: TGTGCCAGCAGCTTTTCCGGCCAGGGGACCCAGTACTTC.

CDR3 loop: CASSPGGLPADTQYF. CDR3 coding DNA: TGTGCCAGCAGCCCAGGGGGACTTCCGGCAGATACGCAGTATTTT. The chain is built from TRBV7-9 and TRBJ2-3; D might be TRBD1 (7 bases). This CDR3 is 15 amino acids long. Per the germline V gene, CDR1 is SEHNR and CDR2 is FQNEAQ (reference sequence). V was trimmed by 5 bases and J by 4 bases, leaving 16 bases between them.

The chain joins TRBV6-5 to TRBJ1-5; D is perhaps TRBD1 (5 bases). Trimming removed 0 bases from V and 15 bases from J, with 15 bases in between. The CDR3 loop spans 13 amino acids. The germline gives CDR1 MNHEY, CDR2 SVGAGI. CDR3 loop: CASSYSTDSSPHF. CDR3 nucleotides: TGTGCCAGCAGTTACTCGACAGACAGCAGTCCGCATTTT.

This CDR3 reads CASRRSIERVSYNEQFF. The CDR3 nucleotides are TGTGCCAGCAGGCGGTCTATTGAAAGAGTTTCCTACAATGAGCAGTTCTTC. V usage is TRBV5-5 and J usage is TRBJ2-1; D is uncertain. Per germline, CDR1 SGHKS and CDR2 YYEKEE (reference sequence). There are 17 residues in the CDR3. With 5 bases removed from V and 1 base from J, the gap between germline ends came to 19 bases.

This chain links TRBV28 with TRBJ1-2; D unclear. CDR3 size: 11 residues. Trimming left V 6 bases short and J 10 bases short, with 12 bases between. The germline CDR1 and CDR2 sequences are MDHEN and SYDVKM. The CDR3 sequence is CASRLGQDYTF. The CDR3 DNA follows: TGTGCCAGCAGGTTGGGTCAGGACTACACCTTC.

In nucleotides, the CDR3 is TGTGCCAGCAGCCCGGGGACTAGATTCCTCTACGAGCAGTACTTC. Translated: CASSPGTRFLYEQYF. The chain employs TRBV5-4 and TRBJ2-7; 8 bases line up with TRBD2. The CDR3 has 15 amino acids. Germline V gene lookup returns CDR1 SGHNT and CDR2 YYREEE (reference sequence). Trimming cost V 4 bases and J 3 bases; bases outside gene matches: 9.

The chain carries TRBV4-2 and TRBJ2-3, with 11 bases matching TRBD2. Per germline, CDR1 LGHNA and CDR2 YNFKEQ. This CDR3 contains 18 residues. V shed 1 base and J 5 bases; nucleotides not matched to a gene: 11. Here the CDR3 DNA reads TGTGCCAGCAGCCAAGGTCCTAGCGGGGGGCCTACAATAGATACGCAGTATTTT. Its translation is CASSQGPSGGPTIDTQYF.

The rearrangement links TRBV7-2 to TRBJ2-3; 11 bases agree with TRBD2. Germline loops: CDR1 SGHTA, CDR2 FQGNSA. The CDR3 is made up of 14 amino acids. V lost 10 bases, J lost 1 base, and 4 bases stayed unmatched. The CDR3 reads CAITGLAGTDTQYF. CDR3 coding DNA: TGTGCCATAACGGGACTAGCGGGCACAGATACGCAGTATTTT.

This clone was counted once. CDR3 loop: CASSASGARGMNTEAFF. The CDR3 DNA reads TGCGCCAGCAGCGCGTCCGGGGCGCGGGGGATGAACACTGAAGCTTTCTTT. This rearrangement joins TRBV10-2 to TRBJ1-1; D may be TRBD1 (5 bases). The CDR3 is made up of 17 amino acids. Germline CDR1 and CDR2: WSHSY and SAAADI. Trimming pared 6 bases from V and 0 bases from J, leaving 20 bases between.

The CDR3 coding sequence is TGCGCCAGCAGCCAGGACAGGGGGCCTTTCGAGCAGTACTTC. It yields the protein CASSQDRGPFEQYF. The chain recombines TRBV5-1 with TRBJ2-7; 11 nucleotides match TRBD1. The V and J ends lost 4 bases and 6 bases, in that order; junction bases with no gene match: 6. Germline V gene lookup returns CDR1 SGHRS and CDR2 YFSETQ. This CDR3 comprises 14 residues.

The rearrangement joins TRBV10-1 to TRBJ2-5, with 10 bases lining up with TRBD1. Germline assignment: CDR1 WNHNN and CDR2 SYGVQD (reference sequence). The CDR3 runs to 13 residues. J gave up 5 bases and V 5 bases, and 2 bases lay outside the gene matches. This CDR3 reads CASSRDRGETQYF. The CDR3 coding sequence is TGCGCCAGCAGTAGGGACAGGGGTGAGACCCAGTACTTC.

This chain uses TRBV5-1 with TRBJ2-7; TRBD1 matches 9 bases. This CDR3 comprises 15 residues. J lost 3 bases, V lost 4 bases, and 8 bases had no gene match. Germline V gene lookup returns CDR1 SGHRS and CDR2 YFSETQ. The CDR3: CASSPPGQGSYEQYF. CDR3 in DNA: TGCGCCAGCAGCCCGCCGGGACAGGGAAGCTACGAGCAGTACTTC.

This rearrangement joins TRBV19 to TRBJ1-6, with 7 bases identical to TRBD1. With 5 bases clipped from V and 6 bases from J, the junction kept 7 bases outside the gene matches. Germline V CDR1 and CDR2: LNHDA, SQIVND (reference sequence). There are 15 residues in the CDR3. The CDR3 is CASSPTGAFNSPLHF. The CDR3 DNA follows: TGTGCCAGTAGTCCAACAGGGGCCTTTAATTCACCCCTCCACTTT.

This clone was seen only a few times. This chain uses TRBV19 with TRBJ2-2; D is unresolved. V lost 0 bases, J lost 4 bases, and 6 bases lay in between. CDR3 size: 14 residues. Germline lookup yields CDR1 LNHDA and CDR2 SQIVND (reference sequence). Written as DNA, the CDR3 is TGTGCCAGTAGTATAGACGACACCACCGGGGAGCTGTTTTTT. Amino acid sequence: CASSIDDTTGELFF.

This clone was counted between two and nine times. The J gene is TRBJ2-1, the V gene TRBV10-1; D is ambiguous. V lost 3 bases and J lost 2, with 11 bases in between. The CDR3 contains 15 residues. CDR1 is WNHNN, CDR2 SYGVQD, per germline (reference sequence). CDR3 protein: CASSESAEPYNEQFF. The DNA for the CDR3 is TGCGCCAGCAGTGAATCGGCGGAACCCTACAATGAGCAGTTCTTC.

The rearrangement joins TRBV10-3 to TRBJ1-2; 7 nucleotides align to TRBD1. The CDR3 length is 11 residues. V dropped 3 bases and J dropped 12; count of bases not matched to a gene: 4. Germline V lookup: CDR1 ENHRY, CDR2 SYGVKD. The CDR3 nucleotides are TGTGCCATCAGTGAACAGGGGAGGAACACCTTC. It specifies CAISEQGRNTF.

The V call is TRBV9, the J call TRBJ2-5; 8 nucleotides align to TRBD2. CDR3 size: 16 residues. The V segment lost 10 bases and the J segment 2 bases; nucleotides outside the gene matches: 16. Germline V gives CDR1 SGDLS, CDR2 YYNGEE. The CDR3 region is CARRVGGGGTQETQYF. DNA for the CDR3: TGTGCCCGCCGCGTCGGGGGCGGGGGGACGCAAGAGACCCAGTACTTC.

The V call is TRBV19, the J call TRBJ2-5, with 8 bases that match TRBD2. J was trimmed by 3 bases and V by 4 bases; bases with no gene match: 13. Germline V lookup: CDR1 LNHDA, CDR2 SQIVND (reference sequence). This CDR3 is 17 amino acids long. The CDR3 DNA reads TGTGCCAGTAGTAGGTTAAGGTCGAAACTAGCGGAAGAGACCCAGTACTTC. It yields the protein CASSRLRSKLAEETQYF.

The rearrangement uses TRBV5-1 and TRBJ2-1; possibly TRBD2 for D (6 bases). CDR3 size: 12 residues. V gave up 3 bases and J gave up 8 bases, with 9 bases separating them. Germline-derived CDR1 and CDR2 are SGHRS and YFSETQ. The DNA for the CDR3 is TGCGCCAGCAGCTGGGAGGACTATGAGCAGTTCTTC. Encoded protein: CASSWEDYEQFF.